Listed below are T cell receptor beta chains from one sample, sequenced in a study of PD-1 blockade in mismatch repair-deficient tumors. Libraries were prepared by immunoSEQ multiplex PCR; TCRdb keeps only in-frame clonotypes and omits some of them. The profile covers some 40,000 clones, with approximately 83% appearing a single time and 1% to 1.4% taken by the ten largest. This material consisted of PBMCs, taken less than 40 weeks after starting pembrolizumab. These TCRs come from an adult with mismatch repair-deficient cancer. Both conserved end residues are part of each CDR3. A D gene is named only where the DNA matches it firmly. Size is omitted from some rows. Given values are once, few, many or a class for expanded clones.

NA,TRBD1,TRBJ1-4,TRBV6-5,CASSYTEQGKLFF,TGTGCCAGCAGTTACACTGAACAGGGGAAACTGTTTTTT
NA,NA,TRBJ2-6,TRBV7-2,CASSYRGDSGANVLTF,TGTGCCAGCAGCTATCGCGGAGACTCTGGGGCCAACGTCCTGACTTTC
NA,TRBD1,TRBJ2-1,TRBV4-1,CASSHNSVPNRQGPTYNEQFF,TGCGCCAGCAGCCATAATTCGGTACCCAATCGACAGGGGCCGACCTACAATGAGCAGTTCTTC
NA,TRBD1,TRBJ1-1,TRBV11-3,CASSHPGQGRNTEAFF,TGTGCCAGCAGCCATCCGGGACAGGGTAGAAACACTGAAGCTTTCTTT
NA,TRBD2,TRBJ2-3,TRBV6-4,CASSGTSGTTDTQYF,TGTGCCAGCAGTGGGACTAGCGGGACCACAGATACGCAGTATTTT
NA,NA,TRBJ2-2,TRBV10-1,CASSESWSGPANTGELFF,TGCGCCAGCAGTGAGTCGTGGAGCGGGCCTGCGAACACCGGGGAGCTGTTTTTT
few,NA,TRBJ2-7,TRBV5-6,CASSLGLRSQYF,TGTGCCAGCAGCTTGGGCTTGAGATCGCAGTACTTC
NA,NA,TRBJ2-1,TRBV7-9,CASSFLFEEQFF,TGTGCCAGCAGCTTTCTTTTTGAGGAGCAGTTCTTC
NA,NA,TRBJ1-6,TRBV4-1,CASSEERRVNSPLHF,TGCGCCAGCAGCGAGGAGCGCAGGGTAAATTCACCCCTCCACTTT
NA,NA,TRBJ2-1,TRBV4-2,CASSQRPRLSNYNEQFF,TGTGCCAGCAGCCAACGGCCGAGACTCAGTAACTACAATGAGCAGTTCTTC
NA,NA,TRBJ2-2,TRBV6-5,CASSYQIAPTGELFF,TGTGCCAGCAGTTACCAGATCGCTCCCACCGGGGAGCTGTTTTTT
once,TRBD2,TRBJ2-1,TRBV28,CASSYLGGSGSLGSYNEQFF,TGTGCCAGCAGTTACCTCGGTGGTAGCGGGAGCTTGGGTTCCTACAATGAGCAGTTCTTC
NA,TRBD1,TRBJ1-1,TRBV27,CASSWDRMNTEAFF,TGTGCCAGCAGTTGGGACAGAATGAACACTGAAGCTTTCTTT
NA,TRBD2,TRBJ2-1,TRBV13,CASSFRTSGRASGNEQFF,TGTGCCAGCAGCTTCCGTACTAGCGGGAGGGCCAGCGGCAATGAGCAGTTCTTC
NA,NA,TRBJ2-2,TRBV9,CASSRQTGTGELFF,TGTGCCAGCAGCCGACAGACAGGTACCGGGGAGCTGTTTTTT
NA,NA,TRBJ1-2,TRBV5-1,CASSPGQGYGYTF,TGCGCCAGCAGCCCCGGCCAGGGGTATGGCTACACCTTC
NA,TRBD2,TRBJ2-3,TRBV27,CASSGLAGVTDTQYF,TGTGCCAGCTCCGGACTAGCGGGAGTCACAGATACGCAGTATTTT
NA,NA,TRBJ2-1,TRBV6-1,CASRRGLAYNEQFF,TGTGCCAGCAGGCGGGGCTTGGCCTACAATGAGCAGTTCTTC
NA,TRBD2,TRBJ2-7,TRBV7-9,CASSYSGRADEQYF,TGTGCCAGCAGCTATAGCGGGAGGGCCGACGAGCAGTACTTC
NA,TRBD2,TRBJ2-5,TRBV30,CAWTSGRSETQYF,TGTGCCTGGACTAGCGGGAGATCAGAGACCCAGTACTTC
NA,NA,TRBJ1-2,TRBV2,CASSDNTNYGYTF,TGTGCCAGCAGTGATAACACCAACTATGGCTACACCTTC
once,TRBD1,TRBJ1-2,TRBV6-5,CASSRDRPNYGYTF,TGTGCCAGCAGTCGGGACAGGCCCAACTATGGCTACACCTTC
few,NA,TRBJ1-2,TRBV5-4,CASSLDGFRGYTF,TGTGCCAGCAGCTTGGACGGGTTTCGTGGCTACACCTTC
NA,TRBD1,TRBJ1-2,TRBV27,CASSFGQGASGYTF,TGTGCCAGCAGTTTTGGGCAGGGGGCGAGTGGCTACACCTTC
NA,NA,TRBJ1-4,TRBV4-2,CASSQDLRGLTNEKLFF,TGTGCCAGCAGCCAAGATTTAAGGGGCTTAACTAATGAAAAACTGTTTTTT
NA,TRBD1,TRBJ2-5,TRBV5-4,CASSLGGGLETQYF,TGTGCCAGCAGCTTGGGAGGGGGCCTGGAGACCCAGTACTTC
NA,NA,TRBJ2-4,TRBV10-3,CAISASIFPGNQNIQYF,TGTGCCATCAGTGCCTCAATTTTTCCCGGGAATCAGAACATTCAGTACTTC
NA,TRBD2,TRBJ2-3,TRBV27,CASRVAGGTDTQYF,TGTGCCAGCAGGGTAGCGGGAGGCACAGATACGCAGTATTTT
NA,NA,TRBJ2-7,TRBV7-9,CASSLGWTPYEQYF,TGTGCCAGCAGCTTAGGATGGACACCCTACGAGCAGTACTTC
NA,TRBD2,TRBJ2-5,TRBV19,CASSITGTSGSGQETQYF,TGTGCCAGTAGTATTACCGGGACTAGCGGGAGTGGGCAAGAGACCCAGTACTTC
NA,TRBD1,TRBJ1-1,TRBV30,CAWSGGQGLEAFF,TGTGCCTGGAGCGGGGGACAGGGGCTCGAAGCTTTCTTT
NA,TRBD1,TRBJ1-2,TRBV2,CASSDTGGADGYTF,TGTGCCAGCAGTGATACAGGGGGCGCAGACGGCTACACCTTC
NA,NA,TRBJ2-7,TRBV5-5,CASSFRGARGEQYF,TGTGCCAGCAGCTTCAGGGGGGCGCGTGGCGAGCAGTACTTC
NA,TRBD1,TRBJ2-3,TRBV5-1,CASSLQGQQGTDTQYF,TGCGCCAGCAGCTTGCAGGGACAGCAAGGCACAGATACGCAGTATTTT
few,NA,TRBJ2-7,TRBV5-7,CASSLFFRYEQYF,TGTGCCAGCAGCTTGTTTTTTCGGTACGAGCAGTACTTC
NA,NA,TRBJ2-2,TRBV15,CATSRDQLANTGELFF,TGTGCCACCAGCAGAGATCAATTAGCGAACACCGGGGAGCTGTTTTTT
NA,NA,TRBJ2-7,TRBV6-5,CASRPSGTATYEQYF,TGTGCCAGCAGACCAAGTGGGACTGCAACCTACGAGCAGTACTTC
NA,NA,TRBJ1-5,TRBV27,CASGEGDQPQHF,TGTGCCAGCGGCGAAGGGGATCAGCCCCAGCATTTT
NA,TRBD1,TRBJ2-4,TRBV11-2,CASRRTGVIQYF,TGTGCCAGCAGGCGGACAGGGGTGATTCAGTACTTC
NA,TRBD1,TRBJ1-4,TRBV28,CASSLPRGLANEKLFF,TGTGCCAGCAGTTTACCCAGGGGGCTGGCTAATGAAAAACTGTTTTTT
NA,TRBD2,TRBJ2-7,TRBV5-8,CASSSAGTSGIREQYF,TGTGCCAGCAGCTCGGCCGGGACTAGCGGGATTAGGGAGCAGTACTTC
NA,NA,TRBJ1-1,TRBV9,CASSLTGLNTEAFF,TGTGCCAGCAGCTTAACAGGGCTGAACACTGAAGCTTTCTTT
NA,TRBD2,TRBJ2-3,TRBV10-3,CAISLIAGVADTQYF,TGTGCCATCAGTCTCATAGCGGGAGTAGCCGATACGCAGTATTTT
NA,NA,TRBJ2-5,TRBV28,CASSPARGGETQYF,TGTGCCAGCAGTCCAGCGCGGGGTGGGGAGACCCAGTACTTC
few,TRBD2,TRBJ2-7,TRBV18,CASSPAGEGYEQYF,TGTGCCAGCTCCCCTGCGGGGGAAGGCTACGAGCAGTACTTC
NA,NA,TRBJ1-2,TRBV9,CASSVDFAGRGTYGYTF,TGTGCCAGCAGCGTAGATTTTGCCGGTAGGGGGACCTATGGCTACACCTTC